The present T cell receptor (beta chain) was sequenced within a study of shared clonotypes between healthy human individuals. The overall study: A donor's plate count was three for CD4 naive and three for CD4 memory; CD8 naive had two and CD8 memory one.

TCRdb keeps only in-frame clones here, not all; method: immunoSEQ multiplex PCR. The repertoire holds around 1.9 million clones, with 90% to 95% as singletons. Study outcomes and limitations: Across subsets, estimated richness was generally greater for naive than for memory populations. Relative to clonotypes present in all four donors, those not shared had lower generation probabilities. What limited the represented genetic and exposure-history diversity was the small number of donors.

Naive CD8 cells lacked CD45RO and underwent positive selection for CCR7, leaving out terminally differentiated effector memory CD45RA+ cells. To note about this clone: The antigen is undetermined.

This TCR was recovered from a man aged 18-30 years in good health. Some clones in this sample may be carry-over from other donors' samples. The source material was naive CD8+ T cells from PBMCs.

The CDR3 loop reads CASSEFRDSRTDTQYF. For the CDR3, the DNA is TGTGCCAGCAGTGAATTTCGGGACAGCCGCACAGATACGCAGTATTTT. The gene calls are TRBV6-1 and TRBJ2-3; 7 bases fit TRBD1. The germline V gene has CDR1 MNHNS and CDR2 SASEGT. The J segment lost 1 base and the V segment lost 2 bases, leaving 6 bases of the junction unmatched. This CDR3 spans 16 amino acids.